This entry concerns a single T cell receptor (beta chain). Its antigen is still unknown. Qualities for individual bases were not recorded, and no much larger clone is one base off. Participants in the prospective study were enrolled through a virtual design, were aged about 18 to 100 years, and lived in 24 United States geographic areas. In the prospective study, participants were assigned to cohorts based on the clinical history participants reported in a screening survey and a study questionnaire. A participant counted as exposed if, within 2 weeks of entering the study, that participant had been in contact with someone who had a PCR-confirmed or clinician-diagnosed COVID-19 case. Each participant in the prospective study had whole blood, serum and a nasopharyngeal or oropharyngeal swab collected by mobile phlebotomists. Prospective study participants could optionally give additional blood draws and questionnaires over a 2-month period. Blood samples from the prospective study were shipped frozen or at room temperature prior to DNA extraction.

The CDR3 has 13 amino acids, counting the end cysteine and phenylalanine. Of all the DNA, just the CDR3 is kept, 39 bases in frame from base 1. Based on the germline V gene, the CDR1 and CDR2 sequences are SGHRS and YFSETQ. V was cut back by 0 bases and J by 7 bases, leaving a gap of 10 bases between them. These data belong to a study of blood T cell repertoires in COVID-19 (dated by TCRdb to 2019 to 2021). Notes on the research overall: The collaborator samples originated in the United States, Italy and Spain and spanned the acute and convalescent phases of COVID-19. The prospective study material was composed of cDNA or gDNA derived from T cells, B-cell-depleted T cells, or PBMCs. Subjects who had been exposed to COVID-19, were actively infected with it, or had recovered from it provided the deeply sampled blood TCRbeta repertoires that made up the dataset. The repertoires were made available in a free public database intended to serve as a resource for research on the immune response to SARS-CoV-2. The samples were drawn from the first 160 participants of the ongoing ImmuneRACE study and from more than 1,000 subjects provided by 6 global collaborators. The sample metadata nearly always contained a de-identified subject ID, COVID-19 status, age in years and sex. Where available, HLA class I and class II types were taken from metadata supplied by the sample provider and were not determined by assay-based typing.

Findings and caveats that apply to the study as a whole: The amount of clinical and demographic metadata varied by source and participant and was provided uncurated.

TCRbeta CDR3 regions were amplified from genomic DNA using the immunoSEQ Assay, a bias-controlled multiplex PCR. The study's processing was this. Nucleated cell counts per sample were estimated from amplification of reference gene primers within the assay. To quantify the absolute abundance of each unique TCRbeta CDR3 rearrangement, sequence reads were collapsed and filtered. For each sample, productive Simpson clonality was calculated as the square root of Simpson's diversity index across productive rearrangements. As stored in TCRdb, this immuneACCESS dataset retains in-frame rearrangements with V and J assigned. A fraction of the clones does not appear; measured against another copy, unresolved V genes explain less than half of the discrepancy, and the remainder lacks a known reason. That table is the source of V, J and clone size, and D and trimming were worked out from the DNA. This sample comprises about 300,000 clones, just under 90% of them detected only once. The ten biggest clones cover roughly 2.9% of the sample.

This receptor was identified in a woman in her forties or fifties who had been exposed to COVID-19. The chain employs TRBV5-1 and TRBJ1-2, with the D gene too uncertain to name. Sequenced: PBMCs or T cells enriched from blood (not recorded which). The CDR3 in this case is CASSLGEVGGYTF. The DNA sequence reads TGCGCCAGCAGCTTGGGGGAGGTTGGTGGCTACACCTTC.